This T cell receptor (beta chain) was identified in a study of CD8 T cells in Susac syndrome (dated 2019 in TCRdb). Study-wide context: Repertoire sequencing was used to test whether CD8+ T cell activation and differentiation in Susac syndrome was antigen driven. Clonality of the CD8+ T cell repertoire was compared between eleven to twelve healthy donors, approximately 14 Susac syndrome patients and roughly 16 multiple sclerosis patients.

From cysteine to phenylalanine, the CDR3 is 14 amino acids long. The only DNA kept is the CDR3, 42 bases in frame from the first base. Trimming accounts for 10 bases at V and 6 bases at J, while the number of junction bases matched to no gene is 11. Peripheral blood CD8+ and CD4+ T cells from healthy donors, Susac syndrome patients and multiple sclerosis patients were profiled by high-throughput TCR beta sequencing. The multiple sclerosis controls were treatment-naive patients who had stable or active relapsing-remitting disease and met the revised McDonald criteria. Bulk CD8+ and CD4+ T cells were purified by magnetic negative isolation, while CD8+ TEMRA cells were enriched using FACS. Blood was drawn into EDTA tubes, processed within 24 hours, and PBMCs were isolated by density gradient centrifugation. PBMCs destined for TCR sequencing were cryopreserved in liquid nitrogen and later thawed in a 37 °C water bath. The sorted or isolated CD4+, CD8+ and CD8+ TEMRA cells had a purity of 90% or higher.

Notes on this clonotype: The target of this receptor is not known. No per-base quality is available; no much larger clone lies one base away.

General findings and caveats noted by the study authors: The TCR sequencing and HLA analysis was acknowledged to have included a relatively small number of individuals.

RNA was extracted with the RNeasy kit and roughly 0.5 to 1 ug was reverse transcribed using random hexamers. The immunoSEQ multiplex PCR assay, covering 54 Vbeta and 13 Jbeta segments, was used to amplify TCR beta CDR3 regions. PCR amplification bias was corrected by using a synthetic template baseline for primer optimization and computational correction. On the study's bioinformatics: Reads were assigned to V, D and J genes according to IMGT and analyzed in immunoSEQ Analyzer, with only productive sequences retained. Clonality was calculated as one minus the Shannon entropy normalized by log2 of the number of productive unique sequences. Public and private clones were assessed among the 100 most prevalent clones of each patient and control. A clone was defined as Susac-specific if it was absent from the healthy and MS cohorts, from some 980 published viral clones and from other ImmuneACCESS disease sequences. Clones were called with MiXCR by TCRdb after fastp trimmed the public reads at Q25, and only in-frame beta chains were retained. Merged by CDR3 protein, the rows form single entries marked with the most common genes and DNA. The V and J calls and clone size come from TCRdb's table, not from the authors' own analysis. The sample yields about 150,000 distinct CDR3 sequences; around 95% were counted once. The ten most abundant clones make up about 0.15% of the sample.

What was sequenced was CD8+ T cells from PBMCs. This clonotype was sampled from a human donor with multiple sclerosis. This receptor chain uses TRBV12-3 or TRBV12-4 and TRBJ2-3; TRBD2 aligns with 9 central bases. The DNA sequence is TGTGCCACCGTGGGGGCGGGGGGGCTGGATACGCAGTATTTT. It translates as CATVGAGGLDTQYF.